These 29 T cell receptor beta chains originate from one sample sequenced in a study of shared clonotypes between healthy human individuals. Profiled with immunoSEQ multiplex PCR; TCRdb holds only in-frame clones, not every one. In the table there are about 1.1 million clones, 78% of which are singletons. Sequenced input: memory CD4+ T cells from PBMCs. As to subset: CD45RA-negative fraction. The receptor source for this set is a man between 18 and 35 years old in good health. Some clones in this sample may be carry-over from other donors' samples.

The J gene is TRBJ2-3, the V gene TRBV4-2; TRBD2 matches at 7 bases. Germline trimming cut 5 bases from V and 2 bases from J; bases unmatched to any gene: 7. This CDR3 contains 15 residues. Germline V lookup: CDR1 LGHNA, CDR2 YNFKEQ. CDR3 residues: CASSKTSSFTDTQYF. The CDR3 DNA is TGTGCCAGCAGCAAGACTAGCTCCTTCACAGATACGCAGTATTTT.

The J gene is TRBJ2-2, the V gene TRBV28, with 11 bases fitting TRBD2. The CDR3 totals 15 residues. Germline V gives CDR1 MDHEN, CDR2 SYDVKM. The J segment lost 7 bases and the V segment lost 6 bases, leaving 7 bases of the junction unmatched. The DNA for the CDR3 is TGTGCCAGCAGCGTAGCGGGAGGGCGGGACGGGGAGCTGTTTTTT. It encodes CASSVAGGRDGELFF.

The J gene is TRBJ1-6, the V gene TRBV5-6; unclear D gene. There are 14 residues in the CDR3. Germline-derived CDR1 and CDR2 are SGHDT and YYEEEE. The V end was cut by 0 bases, the J end by 8 bases, with 9 bases between. CDR3 DNA: TGTGCCAGCAGCTTGGGATATAAGGATTCACCCCTCCACTTT. Translating it yields CASSLGYKDSPLHF.

This sequence joins TRBV2 and TRBJ2-3; possible D gene TRBD1, 5 bases. The ends were cut back, 6 bases at V and 4 bases at J, with 11 bases in the middle. CDR3 length: 13 residues. The germline gives CDR1 SNHLY, CDR2 FYNNEI. The CDR3 coding sequence is TGTGCCAGCAGGCTAGACAGTTCAGATACGCAGTATTTT. Amino acids: CASRLDSSDTQYF.

The V call is TRBV9, the J call TRBJ2-5; D is unclear. Germline values: CDR1 SGDLS, CDR2 YYNGEE. V was clipped by 0 bases and J by 4 bases, with 10 bases between them. The CDR3 has 14 residues. The CDR3 DNA is TGTGCCAGCAGCGTAGAATGGGGTGGAGAGACCCAGTACTTC. It yields the protein CASSVEWGGETQYF. Full variable domain (outside the CDR3, taken from reference TRBV9 and TRBJ2-5): DSGVTQTPKHLITATGQRVTLRCSPRSGDLSVYWYQQSLDQGLQFLIQYYNGEERAKGNILERFSAQQFPDLHSELNLSSLELGDSALYFCASSVEWGGETQYFGPGTRLLVL.

This chain joins TRBV5-1 and TRBJ2-6; possibly TRBD1 for D (6 bases). The CDR3 totals 17 residues. Looked up from germline, CDR1 is SGHRS and CDR2 is YFSETQ. Trimming cost V 0 bases and J 2 bases, with 12 bases left between them. The CDR3 bases are TGCGCCAGCAGCTTGGCCCCGACAGGACCTGGGGCCAACGTCCTGACTTTC. Protein product: CASSLAPTGPGANVLTF. Drawing the rest from reference TRBV5-1 and TRBJ2-6, the complete variable domain is KAGVTQTPRYLIKTRGQQVTLSCSPISGHRSVSWYQQTPGQGLQFLFEYFSETQRNKGNFPGRFSGRQFSNSRSEMNVSTLELGDSALYLCASSLAPTGPGANVLTFGAGSRLTVL.

V gene TRBV27 combines with J gene TRBJ2-5; 8 positions match TRBD1. Unmatched junction bases numbered 7, after V lost 3 bases and J lost 7 bases. CDR3 length equals 14 residues. CDR1 and CDR2 (germline): MNHEY, SMNVEV (reference sequence). CDR3 loop: CASSFSGTGRTQYF. The DNA for the CDR3 is TGTGCCAGCAGTTTTTCCGGGACAGGTCGGACCCAGTACTTC.

This clone was found once. The rearrangement uses TRBV11-2 and TRBJ2-3, with 11 bases identical to TRBD2. Germline CDR1 SGHAT, CDR2 FQNNGV. V shed 0 bases, J shed 10 bases, and the junction held 3 bases outside the gene matches. The CDR3 contains 14 residues. For the CDR3, the DNA is TGTGCCAGCAGCTTAGAGAGGGGACTAGCGGCGCAGTATTTT. It translates to CASSLERGLAAQYF.

The chain employs TRBV30 and TRBJ2-5; D remains ambiguous. The CDR3 is 14 amino acids. CDR1 is GTSNPN and CDR2 is SVGIG in the germline V gene (reference sequence). Trimming removed 0 bases at V and 5 bases at J, with 13 bases between. The CDR3 sequence is CAWSVLRLRETQYF. CDR3 nucleotides: TGTGCCTGGAGTGTACTGAGGCTCCGGGAGACCCAGTACTTC.

J is TRBJ2-1 and V is TRBV10-1, with 9 bases fitting TRBD2. The CDR3 is made up of 17 amino acids. J lost 2 bases, V lost 0 bases, and 5 bases had no gene match. CDR1 and CDR2 from the germline V gene are WNHNN and SYGVQD (reference sequence). CDR3 loop: CASSESTAGGPYNEQFF. The CDR3 nucleotides are TGCGCCAGCAGTGAGTCGACGGCGGGAGGGCCCTACAATGAGCAGTTCTTC.

The chain is built from TRBV29-1 and TRBJ1-5; no clear D gene. Germline-derived CDR1 and CDR2 are SQVTM and ANQGSEA. V was cut by 1 base and J by 0 bases, with 16 bases left in between. There are 17 residues in the CDR3. The CDR3 bases are TGCAGCGTTGAAGCCGTTGGGGATATAGTTAGCAATCAGCCCCAGCATTTT. This sequence encodes CSVEAVGDIVSNQPQHF.

The chain recombines TRBV5-6 with TRBJ1-2; 10 nucleotides agree with TRBD1. The CDR3 sequence is 16 residues long. Trimming removed 0 bases from V and 7 bases from J; junction bases left unmatched: 9. Germline CDR1 and CDR2: SGHDT and YYEEEE. The CDR3 bases are TGTGCCAGCAGCTTGGTTGGGGACAGGGGCAGTAGTGGCTACACCTTC. It specifies CASSLVGDRGSSGYTF.

The chain links TRBV23-1 to TRBJ2-1, with D maybe TRBD1 (5 bases). TRBV23-1 counts as an open reading frame of uncertain function. This CDR3 spans 15 amino acids. V lost 7 bases and J lost 0, with 13 bases in between. The CDR3 loop is CASTLKGVSYNEQFF. The CDR3 DNA reads TGCGCCAGCACCCTAAAAGGGGTCTCCTACAATGAGCAGTTCTTC.

The CDR3 nucleotides read TGTGCCAGCACCGAAAACCCGGGACTATCCCTTTCAGATACGCAGTATTTT. Its protein product is CASTENPGLSLSDTQYF. The gene calls are TRBV11-2 and TRBJ2-3, with TRBD2 matching over 7 bases. V trimming: 7 bases; J trimming: 4 bases; junction bases outside the gene matches: 17. Germline CDR1 and CDR2: SGHAT and FQNNGV. The CDR3 loop spans 17 amino acids.

The V call is TRBV7-3, the J call TRBJ2-3; D call uncertain. This CDR3 spans 16 amino acids. Germline V gives CDR1 SGHTA, CDR2 FQGTGA. Trimming removed 5 bases from V and 0 bases from J, with 15 bases in between. CDR3 coding DNA: TGTGCCAGCAGCCCCTCGGCGGTTCAGAGCACAGATACGCAGTATTTT. Its translation: CASSPSAVQSTDTQYF.

The rearrangement uses TRBV7-9 and TRBJ2-1; D remains ambiguous. This CDR3 spans 13 amino acids. The V gene's germline CDR1 is SEHNR and CDR2 FQNEAQ (reference sequence). The V gene lost 3 bases and the J gene lost 5 bases, with 8 bases spanning the gap. The CDR3 DNA follows: TGTGCCAGCAGCTTGAACTTGAACAATGAGCAGTTCTTC. Translated, it gives CASSLNLNNEQFF.

This clone was seen many times. The V call is TRBV4-2, the J call TRBJ1-2, with 9 positions matching TRBD1. The CDR3 spans 15 residues. Unmatched junction bases numbered 7, after V lost 4 bases and J lost 4 bases. Germline V lookup: CDR1 LGHNA, CDR2 YNFKEQ. The CDR3 spells CASSLHGQGSYGYTF. The CDR3 DNA reads TGTGCCAGCAGCCTCCACGGACAGGGGAGCTATGGCTACACCTTC.

The CDR3 loop is CASSWVIVNTQYF. DNA for the CDR3: TGTGCCAGCAGTTGGGTGATCGTAAATACGCAGTATTTT. V is TRBV28 and J is TRBJ2-3; no clear D gene. CDR3 size: 13 residues. Trimming left V 4 bases short and J 7 bases short, with 12 bases between. Germline V gene data show CDR1 as MDHEN and CDR2 as SYDVKM.

This chain's CDR3 is CASRRDTLAKNIQYF. Here the CDR3 DNA reads TGTGCCAGCAGGAGGGACACTCTAGCCAAAAACATTCAGTACTTC. The rearrangement links TRBV27 to TRBJ2-4; tentative D call: TRBD1 (6 bases). The germline gives CDR1 MNHEY, CDR2 SMNVEV (reference sequence). CDR3 size: 15 residues. V gave up 6 bases and J gave up 0 bases, with 12 bases separating them.

Only a few counts were recorded for this clone. This chain joins TRBV7-9 and TRBJ2-7; maybe TRBD2 (6 bases). The CDR3 sequence is 18 residues long. The germline V gene has CDR1 SEHNR and CDR2 FQNEAQ (reference sequence). The ends were cut back, 2 bases at V and 5 bases at J, with 25 bases in the middle. The CDR3 nucleotides read TGTGCCAGCAGCTTAACTGTACGATGGGCGGGAAGATCCCACGAGCAGTACTTC. This translates into CASSLTVRWAGRSHEQYF.

This sequence joins TRBV11-3 and TRBJ2-4; TRBD2 agrees at 11 bases. The junction had 3 bases not matched to a gene; V was cut back by 5 bases and J by 6 bases. The CDR3 is 14 amino acids. Germline loops: CDR1 SGHNT, CDR2 YENEEA. The CDR3 reads CASSIGLAGNIQYF. Here the CDR3 DNA reads TGTGCCAGCAGCATAGGACTAGCGGGAAACATTCAGTACTTC. The full variable domain, with the rest looked up from reference TRBV11-3 and TRBJ2-4, is EAGVVQSPRYKIIEKKQPVAFWCNPISGHNTLYWYLQNLGQGPELLIRYENEEAVDDSQLPKDRFSAERLKGVDSTLKIQPAELGDSAVYLCASSIGLAGNIQYFGAGTRLSVL.

The chain links TRBV28 to TRBJ1-2; D unclear. V lost 4 bases and J lost 2, with 23 bases in between. CDR1 is MDHEN and CDR2 is SYDVKM in the germline V gene. The CDR3 length is 18 residues. The CDR3 loop is CASSSPGWSREANYGYTF. The CDR3 DNA reads as TGTGCCAGCAGTTCCCCGGGGTGGAGCAGAGAAGCAAACTATGGCTACACCTTC.

The CDR3 DNA follows: TGTGCCAGCGGGAGAGGCAGGGGTTCCTACGAGCAGTACTTC. Its protein is CASGRGRGSYEQYF. The gene calls are TRBV2 and TRBJ2-7; TRBD1 might be the D (6 bases). This CDR3 has 14 amino acids. The germline gives CDR1 SNHLY, CDR2 FYNNEI. Trimming removed 8 bases at V and 1 base at J, with 15 bases between.

This clone occurred many times. The chain recombines TRBV4-1 with TRBJ1-1, with D perhaps matching TRBD1 (5 bases). Per the germline V gene, CDR1 is MGHRA and CDR2 is YSYEKL. This CDR3 has 15 residues. Trimming stripped 7 bases from V and 1 base from J, with 16 bases between. The CDR3 DNA reads as TGCGCCAGCACCTCCGGGGCGGCCCAGAACACTGAAGCTTTCTTT. Amino acid sequence: CASTSGAAQNTEAFF.

The sample holds one count of this clone. The rearrangement uses TRBV11-2 and TRBJ2-3; the D is unclear. V lost 5 bases and J 6 bases, leaving 12 bases between the germline ends. Germline values: CDR1 SGHAT, CDR2 FQNNGV. The CDR3 is made up of 13 amino acids. The CDR3, as DNA: TGTGCCAGCAGCACCGACCTTATGGATACGCAGTATTTT. Protein product: CASSTDLMDTQYF.

Worth noting for this clone: The sample holds other DNA sequences that translate to the same CDR3. The V call is TRBV9, the J call TRBJ2-1; the D is unclear. Germline CDR1 is SGDLS and CDR2 is YYNGEE. This CDR3 contains 15 residues. V was trimmed by 0 bases and J by 0 bases, leaving 7 bases between them. The CDR3 nucleotides are TGTGCCAGCAGCGTAGGGGCGGCCTCCTACAATGAGCAGTTCTTC. Protein: CASSVGAASYNEQFF. The full variable domain, its missing parts supplied by reference TRBV9 and TRBJ2-1, is DSGVTQTPKHLITATGQRVTLRCSPRSGDLSVYWYQQSLDQGLQFLIQYYNGEERAKGNILERFSAQQFPDLHSELNLSSLELGDSALYFCASSVGAASYNEQFFGPGTRLTVL.

This chain uses TRBV7-8 with TRBJ2-1, with D maybe TRBD2 (6 bases). CDR3 size: 14 residues. Trimming shortened V by 5 bases and J by 9 bases, and 17 bases separated the two germline ends. Germline V gene lookup returns CDR1 SGHVS and CDR2 FQNEAQ. CDR3 DNA: TGTGCCAGCAGCCCGGATGGTGCGCGGGGTGAGCAGTTCTTC. Protein sequence: CASSPDGARGEQFF.

This clone was seen a single time. This chain joins TRBV7-2 and TRBJ1-1; 10 bases line up with TRBD1. V lost 4 bases, J lost 5 bases, and 13 bases stayed unmatched. The length of the CDR3 is 17 residues. Germline assignment: CDR1 SGHTA and CDR2 FQGNSA. This CDR3 is CASSSGTGASRLTEAFF. CDR3 nucleotides: TGTGCCAGCAGCTCAGGGACAGGGGCCTCCAGGCTAACTGAAGCTTTCTTT.

Worth noting for this clone: A much larger clone differs by one base, so this may be a read error. The rearrangement joins TRBV28 to TRBJ2-7; no reliable D call. The CDR3 covers 12 residues. Trimming pared 6 bases from V and 0 bases from J, leaving 6 bases between. Germline V gives CDR1 MDHEN, CDR2 SYDVKM. The CDR3 is CASSPISYEQYF. In DNA form, the CDR3 reads TGTGCCAGCAGCCCTATCTCCTACGAGCAGTACTTC. Variable domain in full (rest from reference TRBV28 and TRBJ2-7): DVKVTQSSRYLVKRTGEKVFLECVQDMDHENMFWYRQDPGLGLRLIYFSYDVKMKEKGDIPEGYSVSREKKERFSLILESASTNQTSMYLCASSPISYEQYFGPGTRLTVT.